The 21 T cell receptor beta chains in this list originate from one sample, sequenced in a study of CD8+ T cells in alopecia areata. Indicated treatment: oral pan-JAK inhibitor, 5-10 mg twice daily. Extraction of RNA preceded its reverse transcription into cDNA, which served as the sequencing template. The table came from immunoSEQ multiplex PCR; TCRdb's copy has only in-frame clones and leaves some out. The profile shows some 110,000 clones, under 60% of them singletons. Sequencing was performed on CD8+ T cells sorted from blood, taken at week 24, from a patient treated with tofacitinib. These receptors came from a human donor with alopecia areata.

The chain has TRBV6-5 and TRBJ1-2; the D is unclear. CDR3 size: 13 residues. V was shortened by 0 bases and J by 6 bases, with 8 bases between the two germline ends. CDR1 and CDR2 from the germline V gene are MNHEY and SVGAGI. In nucleotides, the CDR3 is TGTGCCAGCAGTTACTCGGGGAGTCATGGCTACACCTTC. It is translated as CASSYSGSHGYTF.

The J gene is TRBJ2-7, the V gene TRBV5-6, with a possible D match to TRBD2 (5 bases). The V and J ends lost 4 bases and 7 bases respectively, with 15 bases between them. The CDR3 runs 13 residues. The V gene's germline CDR1 is SGHDT and CDR2 YYEEEE. The CDR3 region has the DNA TGTGCCAGCAGCGCGGGTTCCGCGCGGGAGCAGTACTTC. Protein sequence: CASSAGSAREQYF. Combining the CDR3 with reference TRBV5-6 and TRBJ2-7 gives the whole variable domain DAGVTQSPTHLIKTRGQQVTLRCSPKSGHDTVSWYQQALGQGPQFIFQYYEEEERQRGNFPDRFSGHQFPNYSSELNVNALLLGDSALYLCASSAGSAREQYFGPGTRLTVT.

This chain joins TRBV11-2 and TRBJ2-7; D remains unclear. This CDR3 comprises 12 residues. Germline CDR1 and CDR2: SGHAT and FQNNGV. With 3 bases removed from V and 2 bases from J, the gap between germline ends came to 5 bases. The CDR3 here is CASSFDTYEQYF. The CDR3 DNA follows: TGTGCCAGCAGCTTCGATACCTACGAGCAGTACTTC.

There are a few counts of this clone. The genes are TRBV7-9 and TRBJ1-1; no clear D gene. The CDR3 covers 12 residues. The germline V gene encodes CDR1 SEHNR and CDR2 FQNEAQ (reference sequence). Trimming removed 8 bases from V and 7 bases from J, with 14 bases in between. The CDR3: CASHQGRSEAFF. The CDR3 DNA is TGTGCCAGCCACCAAGGACGGAGTGAAGCTTTCTTT.

Concerning this clone itself: The same CDR3 is also encoded by other DNA sequences in this sample. The chain links TRBV30 to TRBJ1-1; no definite D call. The CDR3 covers 13 residues. V lost 0 bases, J lost 3 bases, and 8 bases lay in between. The V gene's germline CDR1 is GTSNPN and CDR2 SVGIG (reference sequence). The CDR3 sequence: CAWSVMGDTEAFF. The DNA of the CDR3 is TGTGCCTGGAGTGTAATGGGTGACACTGAAGCTTTCTTT. Drawing the rest from reference TRBV30 and TRBJ1-1, the complete variable domain is SQTIHQWPATLVQPVGSPLSLECTVEGTSNPNLYWYRQAAGRGLQLLFYSVGIGQISSEVPQNLSASRPQDRQFILSSKKLLLSDSGFYLCAWSVMGDTEAFFGQGTRLTVV.

The V call is TRBV15, the J call TRBJ2-7, with TRBD1 matching 10 bases. Losses at the gene ends were 5 bases for V and 0 bases for J; bases not matched to a gene: 4. Germline CDR1 reads LNHNV; CDR2 reads YYDKDF (reference sequence). The CDR3 has 15 residues. In DNA form, the CDR3 reads TGTGCCACCAGCGGGGGGACAGGGGACTCCTACGAGCAGTACTTC. Translated: CATSGGTGDSYEQYF.

The chain joins TRBV13 to TRBJ1-1; 7 nucleotides line up with TRBD1. In germline, CDR1 is PRHDT, CDR2 FYEKMQ (reference sequence). The CDR3 is 13 amino acids. The V gene end was trimmed by 4 bases and the J gene end by 5 bases; junction bases not matched to a gene: 4. The CDR3 DNA is TGTGCCAGCAGCTCCCACAGGGGTACTGAAGCTTTCTTT. Protein product: CASSSHRGTEAFF.

This clone was observed once. The chain has TRBV5-6 and TRBJ2-7; 9 nucleotides match TRBD1. CDR1 and CDR2 (germline): SGHDT, YYEEEE. There are 17 residues in the CDR3. J was trimmed by 6 bases and V by 2 bases; bases with no gene match: 15. The CDR3 region has the DNA TGTGCCAGCAGCTTTGCGCCAAGGGACAGGGAGACGAGCGAGCAGTACTTC. The encoded protein is CASSFAPRDRETSEQYF.

The CDR3: CASSYKGFSYEQYF. The CDR3 nucleotides read TGTGCCAGCAGTTACAAGGGGTTCTCCTACGAGCAGTACTTC. The rearrangement links TRBV6-5 to TRBJ2-7, with D tentatively TRBD1 (5 bases). CDR1 is MNHEY and CDR2 is SVGAGI in the germline V gene. The CDR3 has 14 amino acids. V lost 2 bases to trimming and J lost 0 bases, with 8 bases between them.

This clone was picked up one time. J is TRBJ2-7 and V is TRBV4-1, with TRBD2 matching 10 bases. The CDR3 is made up of 14 amino acids. The germline CDR1 and CDR2 sequences are MGHRA and YSYEKL. Germline trimming cut 4 bases from V and 9 bases from J; bases unmatched to any gene: 9. Written as DNA, the CDR3 is TGCGCCAGCAGCCCCCGGACTAGCGGTACGTGGCAGTACTTC. As protein: CASSPRTSGTWQYF.

This clone was seen only a few times. V usage is TRBV29-1 and J usage is TRBJ2-1, with 10 bases lining up with TRBD2. The junction had 7 bases not matched to a gene; V was cut back by 1 base and J by 7 bases. The CDR3 length is 15 residues. Germline V gives CDR1 SQVTM, CDR2 ANQGSEA. The CDR3 is CSVEGTSGTANEQFF. DNA for the CDR3: TGCAGCGTTGAAGGCACTAGCGGGACTGCTAATGAGCAGTTCTTC.

The rearrangement joins TRBV4-1 to TRBJ1-2; D ambiguous. The V and J ends lost 1 base and 8 bases respectively, with 11 bases between them. Germline lookup yields CDR1 MGHRA and CDR2 YSYEKL. This CDR3 spans 13 amino acids. The CDR3 sequence: CASSQGWVPGYTF. The CDR3 coding sequence is TGCGCCAGCAGCCAAGGTTGGGTCCCCGGCTACACCTTC.

The chain couples TRBV6-1 to TRBJ1-5, with a weak D call TRBD1 (5 bases). V was trimmed by 4 bases and J by 1 base, leaving 14 bases between them. Germline V CDR1 and CDR2: MNHNS, SASEGT. CDR3 length equals 16 residues. In nucleotides, the CDR3 is TGTGCCAGCAGTGGACCACCAGGGAGAAGCAATCAGCCCCAGCATTTT. Translation: CASSGPPGRSNQPQHF.

This clone was seen a few times. The chain links TRBV11-2 to TRBJ2-7; D is uncertain. V gave up 1 base and J gave up 6 bases, with 7 bases separating them. Germline CDR1 and CDR2: SGHAT and FQNNGV. This CDR3 has 12 residues. CDR3 in DNA: TGTGCCAGCAGCTTAGGTGGCTTCGAGCAGTACTTC. Translating gives CASSLGGFEQYF. The full variable domain, its missing parts supplied by reference TRBV11-2 and TRBJ2-7, is EAGVAQSPRYKIIEKRQSVAFWCNPISGHATLYWYQQILGQGPKLLIQFQNNGVVDDSQLPKDRFSAERLKGVDSTLKIQPAKLEDSAVYLCASSLGGFEQYFGPGTRLTVT.

J is TRBJ2-7 and V is TRBV29-1, with D hard to call. Germline V gene data show CDR1 as SQVTM and CDR2 as ANQGSEA. V lost 6 bases and J lost 0, with 9 bases in between. The CDR3 sequence is 12 residues long. The CDR3 region is CSVDDDSYEQYF. The CDR3 DNA is TGCAGCGTGGACGATGACTCCTACGAGCAGTACTTC.

A few counts support this clone. This chain links TRBV14 with TRBJ2-5; perhaps TRBD2 as D (5 bases). Trimming shortened V by 0 bases and J by 3 bases, and 8 bases separated the two germline ends. Germline loops: CDR1 SGHDN, CDR2 FVKESK. This CDR3 region has 14 residues. The CDR3, as DNA: TGTGCCAGCAGCCAAGAGAAGGGAGAAGAGACCCAGTACTTC. It yields the protein CASSQEKGEETQYF.

This clone showed up many times. V gene TRBV6-4 combines with J gene TRBJ2-3, with 8 positions matching TRBD2. Germline CDR1 and CDR2: MRHNA and SNTAGT. The trim removed 3 bases at V and 2 bases at J, leaving 1 base unmatched. This CDR3 contains 14 residues. In DNA form, the CDR3 reads TGTGCCAGCAGTGAAGCGGGGGACACAGATACGCAGTATTTT. Translation: CASSEAGDTDTQYF.

The table lists this clone with a few counts. This sequence joins TRBV4-1 and TRBJ2-3; the D call may be TRBD1 or TRBD2 (7 bases each). The CDR3 is 16 amino acids. In germline, CDR1 is MGHRA, CDR2 YSYEKL. The V end lost 0 bases, the J end lost 4 bases, and 14 bases lay between the germline ends. CDR3 coding DNA: TGCGCCAGCAGCCAAGAAACCCCAGGGGGGGCAGATACGCAGTATTTT. Its translation is CASSQETPGGADTQYF.

The V call is TRBV6-6, the J call TRBJ2-3; 10 positions agree with TRBD2. V was clipped by 6 bases and J by 6 bases; unmatched bases: 6. The CDR3 totals 14 residues. Germline V CDR1 and CDR2: MNHNY, SVGAGI (reference sequence). CDR3 sequence (DNA): TGTGCCAGCAGCAAAGCGGGGGGGCCCGATACGCAGTATTTT. Amino acid sequence: CASSKAGGPDTQYF.

The chain links TRBV5-1 to TRBJ2-7; possibly TRBD1 for D (5 bases). The CDR3 loop spans 15 amino acids. V lost 2 bases to trimming and J lost 5 bases, with 17 bases between them. Germline V gives CDR1 SGHRS, CDR2 YFSETQ. The CDR3, as DNA: TGCGCCAGCAGCTTAGGATTGGGGCCCGGAGACGAGCAGTACTTC. Translation: CASSLGLGPGDEQYF.

This clone was observed a handful of times. This chain connects TRBV7-9 to TRBJ1-1; 8 bases line up with TRBD1. V lost 4 bases and J lost 6; bases outside the gene matches: 10. CDR1 SEHNR and CDR2 FQNEAQ come from the germline V gene (reference sequence). The CDR3 has 15 residues. In DNA form, the CDR3 reads TGTGCCAGCAGCTCTCCAAACAGGGGGAGGGCTGAAGCTTTCTTT. This translates into CASSSPNRGRAEAFF.